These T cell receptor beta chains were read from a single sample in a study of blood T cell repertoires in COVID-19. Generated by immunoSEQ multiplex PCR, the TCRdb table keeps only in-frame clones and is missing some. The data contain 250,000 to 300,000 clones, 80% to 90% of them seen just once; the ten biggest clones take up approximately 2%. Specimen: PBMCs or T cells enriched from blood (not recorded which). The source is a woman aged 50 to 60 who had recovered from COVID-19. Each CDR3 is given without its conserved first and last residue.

CDR3aa: ASSRGDRATGELF
j_gene: TRBJ2-2
v_gene: TRBV19

CDR3aa: ASSLEGEMNTEAF
j_gene: TRBJ1-1
v_gene: TRBV5-1

CDR3aa: ASSKDRVTGELF
j_gene: TRBJ2-2
v_gene: TRBV7-9

CDR3aa: AISLGQGDGELF
j_gene: TRBJ2-2
v_gene: TRBV10-3

CDR3aa: ASGLASGGTDTQY
j_gene: TRBJ2-3
v_gene: TRBV12-5

CDR3aa: ASSHLPGQGFSQY
j_gene: TRBJ2-7
v_gene: TRBV14

CDR3aa: ASSPQIYSYGYT
j_gene: TRBJ1-2
v_gene: TRBV25-1

CDR3aa: ASSLFWGTGGTGELF
j_gene: TRBJ2-2
v_gene: TRBV11-2

CDR3aa: ATSRDDRTGNYNEQF
j_gene: TRBJ2-1
v_gene: TRBV15

CDR3aa: ASSLAQGQPQH
j_gene: TRBJ1-5
v_gene: TRBV7-7

CDR3aa: ASSYGTGMNTEAF
j_gene: TRBJ1-1
v_gene: TRBV5-5

CDR3aa: ASSREGTSADTQY
j_gene: TRBJ2-3
v_gene: TRBV11-2

CDR3aa: ASSLGPGQGNIQY
j_gene: TRBJ2-4
v_gene: TRBV5-1

CDR3aa: ASRLGLAGDIDTQY
j_gene: TRBJ2-3
v_gene: TRBV5-1

CDR3aa: ASSPWTLSGNTIY
j_gene: TRBJ1-3
v_gene: TRBV3-1/TRBV3-2

CDR3aa: ASSEVPRAGGTEAF
j_gene: TRBJ1-1
v_gene: TRBV6-1

CDR3aa: ASSLWQGAGYT
j_gene: TRBJ1-2
v_gene: TRBV27

CDR3aa: ASSRGGAQGYT
j_gene: TRBJ1-2
v_gene: TRBV3-1/TRBV3-2

CDR3aa: ASSTRQGVSGANVLT
j_gene: TRBJ2-6
v_gene: TRBV19

CDR3aa: ASSFSGSGTDTQY
j_gene: TRBJ2-3
v_gene: TRBV7-3

CDR3aa: ASSSQEEGYEQY
j_gene: TRBJ2-7
v_gene: TRBV27

CDR3aa: ASRYSRGSGANVLT
j_gene: TRBJ2-6
v_gene: TRBV28

CDR3aa: ASSDSVRGPSDTQY
j_gene: TRBJ2-3
v_gene: TRBV6-4

CDR3aa: SGQTSGGTDTQY
j_gene: TRBJ2-3
v_gene: TRBV29-1

CDR3aa: ASSLSGANGNTIY
j_gene: TRBJ1-3
v_gene: TRBV27

CDR3aa: ASRKTSPEAGEQY
j_gene: TRBJ2-7
v_gene: TRBV5-1

CDR3aa: ASSATGQGWETQY
j_gene: TRBJ2-5
v_gene: TRBV2

CDR3aa: ASSRGASSGSYEQY
j_gene: TRBJ2-7
v_gene: TRBV3-1/TRBV3-2

CDR3aa: ASSLERILYGYT
j_gene: TRBJ1-2
v_gene: TRBV5-5

CDR3aa: ASSFRQGASTEAF
j_gene: TRBJ1-1
v_gene: TRBV5-5

CDR3aa: ASSRATSTDTQY
j_gene: TRBJ2-3
v_gene: TRBV5-1

CDR3aa: ASSSGSGNTIY
j_gene: TRBJ1-3
v_gene: TRBV7-9

CDR3aa: ASSFMSTDTQY
j_gene: TRBJ2-3
v_gene: TRBV11-1

CDR3aa: ASSIWTSGRVNEQF
j_gene: TRBJ2-1
v_gene: TRBV19

CDR3aa: ASSEGQGAHEQY
j_gene: TRBJ2-7
v_gene: TRBV6-1

CDR3aa: ASGLERGAGELF
j_gene: TRBJ2-2
v_gene: TRBV12-5

CDR3aa: ASSFSGEGETQY
j_gene: TRBJ2-5
v_gene: TRBV7-9

CDR3aa: ASSRRLGSGEYNEQF
j_gene: TRBJ2-1
v_gene: TRBV7-2

CDR3aa: AISLAGGTGELF
j_gene: TRBJ2-2
v_gene: TRBV10-3

CDR3aa: ATSDLNSLWRYGYT
j_gene: TRBJ1-2
v_gene: TRBV24-1

CDR3aa: ASSLSGRGNSPLH
j_gene: TRBJ1-6
v_gene: TRBV27

CDR3aa: ASSSAGDTEAF
j_gene: TRBJ1-1
v_gene: TRBV2

CDR3aa: ASSSGQGVGYT
j_gene: TRBJ1-2
v_gene: TRBV6-5

CDR3aa: ASNEAGGPYEQY
j_gene: TRBJ2-7
v_gene: TRBV7-9